One and the same sample provided the 26 T cell receptor beta chains below, sequenced in a study of PD-L1 blockade in urothelial cancer. The time point: pretreatment peripheral blood. Using immunoSEQ multiplex PCR, the repertoire was profiled, and TCRdb retains in-frame clones only, with some absent. The sample lists roughly 63,000 clones; roughly 79% were seen once. The specimen comprised PBMCs, sampled around atezolizumab (anti-PD-L1) treatment. Receptors originate from a man aged 70-80 years with urothelial cancer.

The rearrangement uses TRBV5-4 and TRBJ1-1; no reliable D call. From germline, CDR1 is SGHNT and CDR2 YYREEE (reference sequence). Between the trimmed V and J ends, which lost 1 base and 0 bases, there was a span of 13 bases. This CDR3 contains 16 residues. The CDR3 sequence is CASSLKGGRVNTEAFF. The CDR3 nucleotides read TGTGCCAGCAGCTTGAAGGGTGGGAGGGTGAACACTGAAGCTTTCTTT.

The chain links TRBV10-1 to TRBJ2-7; TRBD1 matches 8 bases. V trimming: 3 bases; J trimming: 4 bases; junction bases outside the gene matches: 17. The CDR3 covers 18 residues. Germline CDR1 is WNHNN and CDR2 is SYGVQD (reference sequence). CDR3 sequence: CASSDPRALTGAGYEQYF. CDR3 nucleotides: TGCGCCAGCAGTGACCCCCGCGCTTTGACAGGGGCCGGGTACGAGCAGTACTTC.

The rearrangement joins TRBV7-9 to TRBJ2-1; 11 bases map to TRBD1. After removal of 1 base from V and 8 bases from J, the junction contained 7 bases not matched to a gene. Germline-derived CDR1 and CDR2 are SEHNR and FQNEAQ (reference sequence). The CDR3 sequence is 16 residues long. The CDR3 loop is CASSLGVGQGGDEQFF. CDR3 DNA: TGTGCCAGCAGCTTAGGGGTGGGACAGGGGGGCGATGAGCAGTTCTTC.

With regard to this clone: This may come from a read error, since a much larger clone is one base off. Here the CDR3 DNA reads TGCGCCAGCAGCCCGGGAGTAGTTATCCTCCAAGAGACCCAGTACTTC. Translated, it gives CASSPGVVILQETQYF. The J gene is TRBJ2-5, the V gene TRBV5-1; possibly TRBD2 for D (6 bases). Germline V lookup: CDR1 SGHRS, CDR2 YFSETQ. The CDR3 covers 16 residues. Trimming stripped 4 bases from V and 1 base from J, with 17 bases between.

V is TRBV7-9 and J is TRBJ2-2; D is possibly TRBD1 (5 bases). Germline lookup yields CDR1 SEHNR and CDR2 FQNEAQ (reference sequence). There are 16 residues in the CDR3. The ends were cut back, 1 base at V and 4 bases at J, with 13 bases in the middle. The CDR3: CASSLGQGRGTGELFF. The CDR3 region has the DNA TGTGCCAGCAGCTTAGGTCAGGGCCGCGGCACCGGGGAGCTGTTTTTT.

In this sample, this clone is medium-sized. CDR3 residues: CASSLRTSGSNEQFF. The CDR3 nucleotides are TGTGCCAGCAGCCTACGGACTAGCGGGAGTAATGAGCAGTTCTTC. The genes are TRBV7-3 and TRBJ2-1, with 13 positions matching TRBD2. Trimming at V came to 5 bases and at J to 7 bases, leaving 5 bases not matched to a gene. The CDR3 spans 15 residues. Germline CDR1 reads SGHTA; CDR2 reads FQGTGA. Complete variable domain (other parts from reference TRBV7-3 and TRBJ2-1): GAGVSQTPSNKVTEKGKYVELRCDPISGHTALYWYRQSLGQGPEFLIYFQGTGAADDSGLPNDRFFAVRPEGSVSTLKIQRTERGDSAVYLCASSLRTSGSNEQFFGPGTRLTVL.

The genes are TRBV27 and TRBJ2-6; no clear D gene. V shed 6 bases and J shed 4 bases, with 10 bases lying between them. In germline, CDR1 is MNHEY, CDR2 SMNVEV (reference sequence). This CDR3 comprises 14 residues. CDR3 sequence: CASRGARGANVLTF. CDR3 in DNA: TGTGCCAGCAGGGGCGCAAGAGGGGCCAACGTCCTGACTTTC.

The chain uses TRBV7-9 and TRBJ1-1; D is perhaps TRBD1 (6 bases). The CDR3 has 14 amino acids. In germline, CDR1 is SEHNR, CDR2 FQNEAQ (reference sequence). V gave up 5 bases and J gave up 5 bases, with 15 bases separating them. The CDR3 coding sequence is TGTGCCAGCAGCCAAATACAGGGTCTTACTGAAGCTTTCTTT. Encoded protein: CASSQIQGLTEAFF.

V gene TRBV20-1 combines with J gene TRBJ2-1; D possibly corresponds to TRBD2 (5 bases). In germline, CDR1 is DFQATT, CDR2 SNEGSKA (reference sequence). This CDR3 comprises 11 residues. Trimming stripped 4 bases from V and 4 bases from J, with 5 bases between. The CDR3 nucleotides read TGCAGTGCTACGGGATACAATGAGCAGTTCTTC. It is translated as CSATGYNEQFF.

The V call is TRBV4-1, the J call TRBJ2-5; TRBD2 matches 9 bases. The CDR3 is 17 residues long. Germline CDR1 is MGHRA and CDR2 is YSYEKL. Trimming cost V 3 bases and J 3 bases; bases outside gene matches: 11. The CDR3 sequence: CASSHRPVSGSKETQYF. In DNA form, the CDR3 reads TGCGCCAGCAGCCACCGACCGGTTAGCGGGAGTAAAGAGACCCAGTACTTC.

CDR3: CASSFRAGGWADTQYF. CDR3 nucleotide sequence: TGTGCCAGCAGCTTTCGGGCGGGAGGTTGGGCAGATACGCAGTATTTT. The V and J genes are TRBV5-4 and TRBJ2-3, with 8 nucleotides matching TRBD2. CDR1 is SGHNT and CDR2 is YYREEE in the germline V gene (reference sequence). This CDR3 is built from 16 residues. With V trimmed by 2 bases and J by 4 bases, 9 bases remained unmatched.

V usage is TRBV5-1 and J usage is TRBJ2-3, with D maybe TRBD1 (6 bases). CDR1 and CDR2 from the germline V gene are SGHRS and YFSETQ. This CDR3 has 13 residues. Trimming took off 7 bases at V and 1 base at J, with 10 bases between the two ends. CDR3 coding DNA: TGCGCCAGCGCGACAGGTGGCACAGATACGCAGTATTTT. It yields the protein CASATGGTDTQYF.

V is TRBV27 and J is TRBJ1-1; 12 bases line up with TRBD1. The trim removed 6 bases at V and 3 bases at J, leaving 14 bases unmatched. CDR1 is MNHEY, CDR2 SMNVEV, per germline (reference sequence). CDR3 length equals 18 residues. The CDR3 nucleotides read TGTGCCAGCAGGGGGAAGGGGGACAGGGGGCGCCTGTACACTGAAGCTTTCTTT. Translating it yields CASRGKGDRGRLYTEAFF.

CDR3 region: CASSPPGTETFNYGYTF. CDR3 DNA sequence: TGTGCCAGCAGCCCGCCCGGGACAGAGACTTTTAACTATGGCTACACCTTC. This chain links TRBV7-9 with TRBJ1-2; 7 nucleotides align to TRBD1. This CDR3 contains 17 residues. The trim removed 5 bases at V and 1 base at J, leaving 13 bases unmatched. Germline V CDR1 and CDR2: SEHNR, FQNEAQ (reference sequence).

J is TRBJ2-2 and V is TRBV27, with 12 positions matching TRBD2. CDR1 is MNHEY, CDR2 SMNVEV, per germline (reference sequence). The CDR3 covers 17 residues. The trim removed 5 bases at V and 7 bases at J, leaving 11 bases unmatched. The CDR3 sequence is CASSPPRGLAGIGELFF. As DNA, the CDR3 is TGTGCCAGCAGTCCACCCCGAGGACTAGCGGGGATCGGGGAGCTGTTTTTT.

The rearrangement uses TRBV5-6 and TRBJ2-4; tentatively, D is TRBD1 (6 bases). This CDR3 spans 15 amino acids. V shed 2 bases and J shed 5 bases, with 14 bases lying between them. Germline loops: CDR1 SGHDT, CDR2 YYEEEE. CDR3 region: CASSFTWTDQNIQYF. CDR3 bases: TGTGCCAGCAGCTTTACATGGACAGATCAAAACATTCAGTACTTC.

This clone turned up a few times. CDR3 amino acids: CASSFDAAGDTQYF. CDR3 bases: TGTGCCAGCAGCTTTGACGCAGCAGGAGATACGCAGTATTTT. The V and J genes are TRBV6-5 and TRBJ2-3; D gene unclear. The V and J ends lost 6 bases and 5 bases respectively, with 15 bases between them. The germline V gene encodes CDR1 MNHEY and CDR2 SVGAGI. The CDR3 is 14 amino acids.

The J gene is TRBJ2-1, the V gene TRBV6-1, with 11 bases aligning to TRBD2. Germline V gives CDR1 MNHNS, CDR2 SASEGT. J lost 3 bases, V lost 2 bases, and 6 bases had no gene match. The CDR3 runs to 17 residues. CDR3 residues: CASSEIPGTSGYNEQFF. CDR3 DNA sequence: TGTGCCAGCAGTGAAATCCCCGGGACTAGCGGCTACAATGAGCAGTTCTTC.

This chain links TRBV5-4 with TRBJ1-1, with D hard to call. Germline lookup yields CDR1 SGHNT and CDR2 YYREEE (reference sequence). There are 13 residues in the CDR3. Trimming stripped 4 bases from V and 0 bases from J, with 7 bases between. In DNA, the CDR3 is TGTGCCAGCAGCGCCCAGATGAACACTGAAGCTTTCTTT. This sequence encodes CASSAQMNTEAFF.

The V call is TRBV5-1, the J call TRBJ2-3, with TRBD2 identical over 10 bases. This CDR3 region has 14 residues. V shed 2 bases, J shed 6 bases, and the junction held 3 bases outside the gene matches. Germline CDR1 SGHRS, CDR2 YFSETQ. CDR3 sequence reads: CASSFSSGGDTQYF. The CDR3 DNA reads TGCGCCAGCAGCTTCAGTAGCGGGGGGGATACGCAGTATTTT. Using reference TRBV5-1 and TRBJ2-3 for the parts outside the CDR3, the full variable domain is KAGVTQTPRYLIKTRGQQVTLSCSPISGHRSVSWYQQTPGQGLQFLFEYFSETQRNKGNFPGRFSGRQFSNSRSEMNVSTLELGDSALYLCASSFSSGGDTQYFGPGTRLTVL.

This clone was seen more than once but under ten times. V and J are TRBV7-2 and TRBJ2-7; TRBD2 matches 7 bases. Germline CDR1 and CDR2: SGHTA and FQGNSA. V dropped 2 bases and J dropped 2; count of bases not matched to a gene: 6. This CDR3 is 15 amino acids long. The CDR3 DNA reads as TGTGCCAGCAGCTTATCATCCAGCGGGGCCTACGAGCAGTACTTC. Translating it yields CASSLSSSGAYEQYF.

This clone was detected only a few times. The chain combines TRBV6-1 with TRBJ2-1; the match to TRBD2 covers 11 bases. The CDR3 runs 15 residues. CDR1 and CDR2 from the germline V gene are MNHNS and SASEGT. V was pared by 4 bases and J by 3 bases, with 2 bases of the junction left unmatched. CDR3 in amino acids: CASSGSGRDYNEQFF. CDR3 in DNA: TGTGCCAGCAGTGGTAGCGGGAGGGACTACAATGAGCAGTTCTTC.

The chain combines TRBV7-8 with TRBJ1-3; no firm D call. The CDR3 extends over 15 amino acids. Trimming shortened V by 0 bases and J by 2 bases, and 8 bases separated the two germline ends. Germline V CDR1 and CDR2: SGHVS, FQNEAQ. CDR3 coding DNA: TGTGCCAGCAGCTTAGCTACAATGACTGGAAACACCATATATTTT. Its translation: CASSLATMTGNTIYF.

The V call is TRBV29-1, the J call TRBJ2-1; 9 nucleotides align to TRBD1. The V gene end was trimmed by 6 bases and the J gene end by 3 bases; junction bases not matched to a gene: 9. The CDR3 loop spans 15 amino acids. Looked up from germline, CDR1 is SQVTM and CDR2 is ANQGSEA. CDR3 sequence: CSVAPTGGDYNEQFF. DNA for the CDR3: TGCAGCGTGGCGCCAACAGGGGGCGACTACAATGAGCAGTTCTTC.

The V call is TRBV21-1, the J call TRBJ2-2; no check of the table's D call, TRBD2, against the DNA was made. TRBV21-1 is reported as a pseudogene. The CDR3 has 15 residues. CDR3 loop: CALRTERTNTGELFF. DNA of the CDR3: TGTGCCCTGCGTACTGAGCGCACGAACACCGGGGAGCTGTTTTTT.

A few counts support this clone. The chain joins TRBV19 to TRBJ1-5, with D perhaps matching TRBD1 (5 bases). Germline loops: CDR1 LNHDA, CDR2 SQIVND (reference sequence). The CDR3 runs 14 residues. Trimming removed 3 bases from V and 3 bases from J, with 9 bases in between. The CDR3 nucleotides read TGTGCCAGTAGTATCGGCAGGGCCAATCAGCCCCAGCATTTT. Translated, it gives CASSIGRANQPQHF.